These 25 T cell receptor beta chains originate from one sample sequenced in a study of T cells after yellow fever vaccination. TCRdb independently ran MiXCR on the 5' RACE reads; one entry per CDR3 protein. The sample lists 300,000 or so distinct CDR3 sequences; around 6.8% were seen once. The specimen comprised PBMCs, sampled about 41 days after the first yellow fever vaccination. The receptors shown here come from a man aged 18 to 30 who received the YFV17D yellow fever vaccine.

The chain carries TRBV11-2 and TRBJ2-7; D perhaps matches TRBD2 (5 bases). This CDR3 is 13 amino acids long. The V end lost 6 bases, the J end lost 0 bases, and 9 bases lay between the germline ends. In germline, CDR1 is SGHAT, CDR2 FQNNGV. CDR3 DNA: TGTGCCAGCAGACCGGGATTCTCCTACGAGCAGTACTTC. Its translation: CASRPGFSYEQYF.

In its sample, this clonotype was seen a few times. J is TRBJ2-5 and V is TRBV20-1; a weak D match, TRBD2 (6 bases). Germline V gene sequence: CDR1 DFQATT, CDR2 SNEGSKA (reference sequence). This CDR3 has 14 amino acids. Trimming cost V 2 bases and J 5 bases, with 15 bases left between them. In DNA, the CDR3 is TGCAGTGCTAGACTAGCGTGGGTCTTGGAGACCCAGTACTTC. Translation: CSARLAWVLETQYF.

The rearrangement joins TRBV20-1 to TRBJ2-7; D unclear. V lost 6 bases and J 4 bases, leaving 10 bases between the germline ends. Germline CDR1 is DFQATT and CDR2 is SNEGSKA (reference sequence). This CDR3 is built from 11 residues. The CDR3 reads CSAGLGYEQYF. CDR3 bases: TGCAGTGCCGGGTTAGGTTACGAGCAGTACTTC.

The chain links TRBV12-3 or TRBV12-4 to TRBJ2-7; D remains unclear. Trimming left V 3 bases short and J 6 bases short, with 15 bases between. The CDR3 is made up of 14 amino acids. CDR3 DNA: TGTGCCAGCAGTTTTGGCAGCGAGGCTACCGAGCAGTACTTC. Translated: CASSFGSEATEQYF.

This clonotype showed up just a few times. This chain uses TRBV15 with TRBJ2-1; possible D gene TRBD2, 6 bases. Per the germline V gene, CDR1 is LNHNV and CDR2 is YYDKDF (reference sequence). The V end lost 6 bases, the J end lost 6 bases, and 15 bases lay between the germline ends. This CDR3 has 14 amino acids. CDR3 nucleotides: TGTGCCACCAGGTGGGGGGACCCAAGCAATGAGCAGTTCTTC. Translated: CATRWGDPSNEQFF.

The table lists this clonotype with a few counts. V usage is TRBV3-1 and J usage is TRBJ1-6; D is ambiguous. V was shortened by 0 bases and J by 0 bases, with 6 bases between the two germline ends. This CDR3 spans 16 amino acids. CDR1 LGHDT and CDR2 YNNKEL come from the germline V gene (reference sequence). The CDR3 sequence is CASSQDGDSYNSPLHF. The CDR3 nucleotides read TGTGCCAGCAGCCAAGATGGTGACTCCTATAATTCACCCCTCCACTTT.

This clonotype was counted ten times or more. The V gene is TRBV28, the J gene TRBJ2-5, with D perhaps matching TRBD2 (6 bases). CDR1 and CDR2 (germline): MDHEN, SYDVKM. The CDR3 sequence is 15 residues long. V lost 7 bases, J lost 3 bases, and 18 bases lay in between. This chain's CDR3 is CASTWGPGGEETQYF. CDR3 DNA sequence: TGTGCCAGCACCTGGGGCCCCGGGGGTGAAGAGACCCAGTACTTC.

This clonotype was counted at least ten times. The genes are TRBV6-2 or TRBV6-3 and TRBJ2-2; TRBD1 might be the D (5 bases). Trimming pared 7 bases from V and 5 bases from J, leaving 11 bases between. CDR1 and CDR2 (germline): MNHEY, SVGEGT. The length of the CDR3 is 13 residues. The CDR3: CASIMTVTGELFF. In DNA form, the CDR3 reads TGTGCCAGCATCATGACAGTAACCGGGGAGCTGTTTTTT.

The rearrangement uses TRBV7-2 and TRBJ2-3; 10 bases align to TRBD2. Germline V gene lookup returns CDR1 SGHTA and CDR2 FQGNSA. V lost 1 base to trimming and J lost 10 bases; unmatched junction nucleotides: 8. This CDR3 contains 15 residues. The DNA of the CDR3 is TGTGCCAGCAGCTTAGAAGCGGGGGGGGCGGGGCCGCAGTATTTT. The encoded protein is CASSLEAGGAGPQYF.

This clonotype has a handful of counts. CDR3 bases: TGTGCCAGCAGTCCCTCGGACTCACAAGAGACCCAGTACTTC. Protein product: CASSPSDSQETQYF. This chain connects TRBV12-3 or TRBV12-4 to TRBJ2-5; the D gene is possibly TRBD2 (5 bases). This CDR3 contains 14 residues. Trimming removed 5 bases from V and 2 bases from J, with 12 bases in between.

The table lists this clonotype with many counts. The chain carries TRBV20-1 and TRBJ1-1; D ambiguous. CDR1 and CDR2 from the germline V gene are DFQATT and SNEGSKA (reference sequence). V was trimmed by 6 bases and J by 5 bases, leaving 13 bases between them. The CDR3 loop spans 12 amino acids. The CDR3 sequence: CSASDPTTEAFF. For the CDR3, the DNA is TGCAGTGCCTCCGATCCCACAACTGAAGCTTTCTTT.

A few counts support this clonotype. The chain joins TRBV6-2 or TRBV6-3 to TRBJ2-1; D remains unclear. Germline CDR1 is MNHEY and CDR2 is SVGEGT. V lost 4 bases, J lost 4 bases, and 17 bases lay in between. The CDR3 has 16 amino acids. DNA for the CDR3: TGTGCCAGCAGTTCAGGTTCCCAACCGTTTTACAATGAGCAGTTCTTC. Amino acid sequence: CASSSGSQPFYNEQFF.

This clonotype was recorded many times. The rearrangement links TRBV5-1 to TRBJ2-2; possible D gene TRBD1, 5 bases. There are 14 residues in the CDR3. CDR1 is SGHRS, CDR2 YFSETQ, per germline. Trimming left V 7 bases short and J 0 bases short, with 10 bases between. CDR3 sequence reads: CASGRATNTGELFF. The CDR3 nucleotides read TGCGCCAGCGGCAGGGCGACGAACACCGGGGAGCTGTTTTTT. The variable domain in full, completed from reference TRBV5-1 and TRBJ2-2, reads KAGVTQTPRYLIKTRGQQVTLSCSPISGHRSVSWYQQTPGQGLQFLFEYFSETQRNKGNFPGRFSGRQFSNSRSEMNVSTLELGDSALYLCASGRATNTGELFFGEGSRLTVL.

Many counts were recorded for this clonotype. The junction shows a germline mismatch at one end, possibly a read error. The chain carries TRBV5-1 and TRBJ2-1; D unclear. CDR1 SGHRS and CDR2 YFSETQ come from the germline V gene. This CDR3 is 12 amino acids long. The CDR3 spells CASSLADNEQFF. CDR3 DNA sequence: TGTGCCAGCAGCTTAGCAGACAATGAGCAGTTCTTC.

This clonotype was counted a few times. This sequence joins TRBV20-1 and TRBJ1-2; D unresolved. V was shortened by 0 bases and J by 7 bases, with 12 bases between the two germline ends. The CDR3 length is 13 residues. Germline V gene data show CDR1 as DFQATT and CDR2 as SNEGSKA (reference sequence). The CDR3 here is CSARDRPLGGYTF. The CDR3 bases are TGCAGTGCTAGAGATCGCCCCCTCGGTGGCTACACCTTC.

Only a few counts were recorded for this clonotype. Mismatch with germline at one junction end may stem from a read error. V and J are TRBV12-3 or TRBV12-4 and TRBJ2-7, with 7 bases lining up with TRBD2. The CDR3 is made up of 13 amino acids. CDR3 protein: CASSFFPGGEQYF. CDR3 sequence (DNA): TGTGCCAGCAGTTTTTTTCCGGGAGGCGAGCAGTACTTT.

The sample holds many counts of this clonotype. The CDR3 DNA follows: TGTGCCAGCAGTCCCCCATCCGCCGCAGGGGAGCAGTACTTC. Translated, it gives CASSPPSAAGEQYF. The chain carries TRBV27 and TRBJ2-7; D possibly corresponds to TRBD1 (5 bases). CDR3 length: 14 residues. V was cut by 5 bases and J by 7 bases, with 18 bases left in between. The germline gives CDR1 MNHEY, CDR2 SMNVEV (reference sequence).

In its sample, this clonotype was seen many times. The chain employs TRBV7-2 and TRBJ2-5; the D is unclear. Germline CDR1 SGHTA, CDR2 FQGNSA. CDR3 length: 13 amino acids. Trimming pared 6 bases from V and 5 bases from J, leaving 13 bases between. The CDR3 region is CASRVVGLETQYF. The CDR3 DNA is TGTGCCAGCAGGGTGGTGGGCCTCGAGACCCAGTACTTC.

J is TRBJ2-7 and V is TRBV29-1; tentatively, D is TRBD1 (5 bases). Trimming stripped 6 bases from V and 0 bases from J, with 12 bases between. Germline loops: CDR1 SQVTM, CDR2 ANQGSEA. The CDR3 covers 13 residues. In nucleotides, the CDR3 is TGCAGCGTGAGACACAGGAGCTCCTACGAGCAGTACTTC. This sequence encodes CSVRHRSSYEQYF.

The sample holds many counts of this clonotype. The chain joins TRBV7-2 to TRBJ1-1; D not certain. Between the trimmed V and J ends, which lost 2 bases and 0 bases, there was a span of 7 bases. Germline CDR1 SGHTA, CDR2 FQGNSA. The CDR3 spans 14 residues. The CDR3 spells CASSLTRMNTEAFF. DNA of the CDR3: TGTGCCAGCAGCTTAACTCGCATGAACACTGAAGCTTTCTTT.

This clonotype was detected a few times. This rearrangement joins TRBV29-1 to TRBJ2-3; TRBD1 matches 9 bases. Germline lookup yields CDR1 SQVTM and CDR2 ANQGSEA. The junction had 18 bases not matched to a gene; V was cut back by 6 bases and J by 5 bases. There are 17 residues in the CDR3. In nucleotides, the CDR3 is TGCAGCGTGGGATTACTGACTACAGGGGGCACCCAAGATACGCAGTATTTT. Amino acids: CSVGLLTTGGTQDTQYF.

The V and J genes are TRBV12-3 or TRBV12-4 and TRBJ1-5; maybe TRBD1 (6 bases). The germline V and J ends were trimmed by 4 bases and 4 bases, with 14 bases remaining between them. This CDR3 has 15 residues. The CDR3 nucleotides are TGTGCCAGCAGTTCTCAGACAGGACGAAATCAGCCCCAGCATTTT. This encodes CASSSQTGRNQPQHF.

This clonotype showed up just a few times. The V and J genes are TRBV5-5 and TRBJ2-5; weak D call: TRBD1 (5 bases). Trimming removed 5 bases from V and 1 base from J, with 15 bases in between. CDR1 is SGHKS, CDR2 YYEKEE, per germline (reference sequence). CDR3 size: 15 residues. DNA of the CDR3: TGTGCCAGCAGTCCCCTTGTAGGGGCCCAAGAGACCCAGTACTTC. Residues: CASSPLVGAQETQYF.

The chain employs TRBV28 and TRBJ2-7, with D possibly matching TRBD1 (5 bases). CDR1 is MDHEN, CDR2 SYDVKM, per germline. The CDR3 loop spans 14 amino acids. Deletions cut 5 bases from V and 2 bases from J, with 13 bases between. The CDR3 DNA follows: TGTGCCAGCAGTGAAACAGGTTCCACCTACGAGCAGTACTTC. Encoded protein: CASSETGSTYEQYF.

DNA of the CDR3: TGTGCCAGCAGTCCTCCGGGGGGGCCTTTCACCGGGGAGCTGTTTTTT. Protein: CASSPPGGPFTGELFF. The genes are TRBV7-3 and TRBJ2-2; 8 bases are a match to TRBD2. Germline CDR1 is SGHTA and CDR2 is FQGTGA. The CDR3 has 16 amino acids. With V trimmed by 6 bases and J by 4 bases, 10 bases remained unmatched.